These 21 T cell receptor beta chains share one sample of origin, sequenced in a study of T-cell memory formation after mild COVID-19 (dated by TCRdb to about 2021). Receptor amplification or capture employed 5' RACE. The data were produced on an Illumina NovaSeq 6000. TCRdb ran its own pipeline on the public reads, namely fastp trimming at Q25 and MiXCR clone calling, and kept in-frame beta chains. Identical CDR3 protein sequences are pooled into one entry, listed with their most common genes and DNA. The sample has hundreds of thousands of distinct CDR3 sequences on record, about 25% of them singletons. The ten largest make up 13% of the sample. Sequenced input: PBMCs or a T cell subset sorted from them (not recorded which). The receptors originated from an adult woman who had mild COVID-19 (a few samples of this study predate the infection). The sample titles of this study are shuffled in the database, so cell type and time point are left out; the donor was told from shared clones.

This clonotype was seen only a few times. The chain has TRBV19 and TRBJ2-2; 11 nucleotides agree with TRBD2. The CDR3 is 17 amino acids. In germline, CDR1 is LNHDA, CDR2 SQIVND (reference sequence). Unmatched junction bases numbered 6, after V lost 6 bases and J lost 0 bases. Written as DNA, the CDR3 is TGTGCCAGTAGCCAGATAGCGGGAGGGCCGAACACCGGGGAGCTGTTTTTT. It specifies CASSQIAGGPNTGELFF.

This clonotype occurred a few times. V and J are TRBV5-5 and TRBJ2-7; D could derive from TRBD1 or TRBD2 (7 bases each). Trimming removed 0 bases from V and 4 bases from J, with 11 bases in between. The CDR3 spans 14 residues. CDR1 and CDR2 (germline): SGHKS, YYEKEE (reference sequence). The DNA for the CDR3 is TGTGCCAGCAGCTTGGCCAGGGGGGGATACGAGCAGTACTTC. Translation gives CASSLARGGYEQYF.

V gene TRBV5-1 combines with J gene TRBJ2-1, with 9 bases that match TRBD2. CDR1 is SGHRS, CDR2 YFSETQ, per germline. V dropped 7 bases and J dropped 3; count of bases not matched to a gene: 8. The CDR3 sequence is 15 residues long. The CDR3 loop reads CASGRSGGIYNEQFF. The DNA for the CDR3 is TGCGCCAGCGGCCGTAGCGGGGGAATCTACAATGAGCAGTTCTTC.

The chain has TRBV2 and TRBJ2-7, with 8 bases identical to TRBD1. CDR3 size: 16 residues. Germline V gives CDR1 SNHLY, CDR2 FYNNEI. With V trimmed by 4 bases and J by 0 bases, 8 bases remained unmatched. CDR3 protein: CASSGSDRGHSYEQYF. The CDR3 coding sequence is TGTGCCAGCAGTGGGTCTGACAGGGGTCACTCCTACGAGCAGTACTTC.

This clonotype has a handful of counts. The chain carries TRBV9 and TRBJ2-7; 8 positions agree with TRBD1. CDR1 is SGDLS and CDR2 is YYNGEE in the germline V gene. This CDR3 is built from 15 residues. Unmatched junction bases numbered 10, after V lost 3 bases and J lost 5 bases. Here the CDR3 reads CASSADGQGRNEQYF. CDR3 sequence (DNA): TGTGCCAGCAGCGCTGACGGACAGGGTCGGAACGAGCAGTACTTC.

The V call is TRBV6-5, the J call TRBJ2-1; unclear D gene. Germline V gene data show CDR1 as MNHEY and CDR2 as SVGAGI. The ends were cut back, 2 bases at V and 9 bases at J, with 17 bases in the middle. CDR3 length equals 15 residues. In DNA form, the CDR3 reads TGTGCCAGCAGTTACGAGACCAGGAGTCCCCGTGAGCAGTTCTTC. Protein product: CASSYETRSPREQFF.

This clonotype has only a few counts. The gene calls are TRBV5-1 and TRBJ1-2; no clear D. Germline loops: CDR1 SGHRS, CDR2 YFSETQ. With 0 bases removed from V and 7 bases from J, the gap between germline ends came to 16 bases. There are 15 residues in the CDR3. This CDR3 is CASSLEAGPASGYTF. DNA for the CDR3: TGCGCCAGCAGCTTGGAGGCAGGCCCGGCGAGTGGCTACACCTTC.

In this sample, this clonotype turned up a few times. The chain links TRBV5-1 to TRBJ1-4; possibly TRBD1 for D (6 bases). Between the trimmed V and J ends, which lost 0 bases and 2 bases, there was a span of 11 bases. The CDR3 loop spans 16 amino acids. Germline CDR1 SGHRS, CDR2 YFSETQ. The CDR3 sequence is CASSLEGDVTNEKLFF. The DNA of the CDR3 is TGCGCCAGCAGCTTGGAGGGGGATGTGACTAATGAAAAACTGTTTTTT.

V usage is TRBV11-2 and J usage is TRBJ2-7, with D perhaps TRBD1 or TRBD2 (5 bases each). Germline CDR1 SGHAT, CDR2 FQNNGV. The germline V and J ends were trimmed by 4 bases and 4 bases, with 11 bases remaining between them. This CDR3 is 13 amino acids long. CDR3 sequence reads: CASSSEGEYEQYF. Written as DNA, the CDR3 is TGTGCCAGCAGCTCTGAAGGGGAGTACGAGCAGTACTTC.

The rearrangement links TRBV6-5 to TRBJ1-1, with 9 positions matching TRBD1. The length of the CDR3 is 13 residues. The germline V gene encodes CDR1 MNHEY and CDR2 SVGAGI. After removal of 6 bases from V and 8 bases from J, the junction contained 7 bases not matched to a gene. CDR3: CASRFTGGIEAFF. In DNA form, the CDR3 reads TGTGCCAGCAGATTCACAGGGGGCATCGAAGCTTTCTTT.

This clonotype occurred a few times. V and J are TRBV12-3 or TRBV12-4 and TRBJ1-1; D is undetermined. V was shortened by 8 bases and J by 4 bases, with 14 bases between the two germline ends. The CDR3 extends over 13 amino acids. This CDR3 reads CASAEESSTEAFF. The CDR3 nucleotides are TGTGCCAGCGCGGAGGAAAGTAGCACTGAAGCTTTCTTT.

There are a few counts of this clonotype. The CDR3 protein is CASSEQGGWETQYF. In DNA form, the CDR3 reads TGTGCCAGCAGCGAACAGGGGGGCTGGGAGACCCAGTACTTC. The chain employs TRBV9 and TRBJ2-5; TRBD1 agrees at 8 bases. V lost 3 bases, J lost 5 bases, and 6 bases stayed unmatched. Germline V CDR1 and CDR2: SGDLS, YYNGEE. This CDR3 comprises 14 residues.

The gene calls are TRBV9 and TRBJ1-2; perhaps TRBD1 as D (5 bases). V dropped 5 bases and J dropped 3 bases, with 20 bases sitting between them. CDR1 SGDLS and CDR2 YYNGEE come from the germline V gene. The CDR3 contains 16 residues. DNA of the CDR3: TGTGCCAGCAGTCGACCCCTGGGACCCGACTACTATGGCTACACCTTC. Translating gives CASSRPLGPDYYGYTF. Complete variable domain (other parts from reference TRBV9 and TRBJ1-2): DSGVTQTPKHLITATGQRVTLRCSPRSGDLSVYWYQQSLDQGLQFLIQYYNGEERAKGNILERFSAQQFPDLHSELNLSSLELGDSALYFCASSRPLGPDYYGYTFGSGTRLTVV.

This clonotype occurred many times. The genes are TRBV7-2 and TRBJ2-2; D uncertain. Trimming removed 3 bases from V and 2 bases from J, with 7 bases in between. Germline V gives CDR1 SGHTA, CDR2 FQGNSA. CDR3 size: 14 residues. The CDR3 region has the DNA TGTGCCAGCAGCTTCGGCGGAAACACCGGGGAGCTGTTTTTT. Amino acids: CASSFGGNTGELFF.

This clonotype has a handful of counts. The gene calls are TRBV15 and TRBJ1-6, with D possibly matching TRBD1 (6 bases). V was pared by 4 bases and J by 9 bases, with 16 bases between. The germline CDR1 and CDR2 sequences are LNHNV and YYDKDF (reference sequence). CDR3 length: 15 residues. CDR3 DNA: TGTGCCACCAGCAAGGGGAACAGGGATGGTTCACCCCTCCACTTT. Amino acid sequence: CATSKGNRDGSPLHF. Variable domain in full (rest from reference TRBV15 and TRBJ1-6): DAMVIQNPRYQVTQFGKPVTLSCSQTLNHNVMYWYQQKSSQAPKLLFHYYDKDFNNEADTPDNFQSRRPNTSFCFLDIRSPGLGDTAMYLCATSKGNRDGSPLHFGNGTRLTVT.

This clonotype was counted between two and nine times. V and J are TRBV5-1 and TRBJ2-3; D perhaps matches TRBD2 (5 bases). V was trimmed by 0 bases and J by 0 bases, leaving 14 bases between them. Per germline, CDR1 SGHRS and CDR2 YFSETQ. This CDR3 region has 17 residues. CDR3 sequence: CASSLAVVASSTDTQYF. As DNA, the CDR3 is TGCGCCAGCAGCTTGGCCGTGGTAGCGTCTAGCACAGATACGCAGTATTTT. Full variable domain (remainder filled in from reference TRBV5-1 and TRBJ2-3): KAGVTQTPRYLIKTRGQQVTLSCSPISGHRSVSWYQQTPGQGLQFLFEYFSETQRNKGNFPGRFSGRQFSNSRSEMNVSTLELGDSALYLCASSLAVVASSTDTQYFGPGTRLTVL.

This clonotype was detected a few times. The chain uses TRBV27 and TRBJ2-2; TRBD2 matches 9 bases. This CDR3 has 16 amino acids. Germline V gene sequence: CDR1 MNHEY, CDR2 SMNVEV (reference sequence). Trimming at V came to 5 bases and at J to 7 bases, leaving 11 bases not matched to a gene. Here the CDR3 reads CASSPERLAADGELFF. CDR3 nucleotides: TGTGCCAGCAGTCCGGAGAGACTAGCGGCCGACGGGGAGCTGTTTTTT.

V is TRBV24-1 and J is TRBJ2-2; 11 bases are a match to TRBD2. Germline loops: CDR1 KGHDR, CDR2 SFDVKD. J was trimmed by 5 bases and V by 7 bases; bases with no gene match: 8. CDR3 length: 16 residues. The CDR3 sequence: CATRDGTSGATGELFF. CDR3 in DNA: TGTGCCACCAGGGACGGGACTAGCGGAGCAACCGGGGAGCTGTTTTTT.

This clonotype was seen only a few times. This CDR3 is CASSVGMASGRTPFYEQYF. CDR3 DNA: TGTGCCAGCAGCGTAGGGATGGCTAGCGGGAGGACCCCCTTCTACGAGCAGTACTTC. This chain links TRBV9 with TRBJ2-7, with 11 bases lining up with TRBD2. Germline assignment: CDR1 SGDLS and CDR2 YYNGEE. The CDR3 contains 19 residues. The V and J ends lost 0 bases and 3 bases, in that order; junction bases with no gene match: 14. Based on the CDR3 plus reference TRBV9 and TRBJ2-7, the full variable domain is DSGVTQTPKHLITATGQRVTLRCSPRSGDLSVYWYQQSLDQGLQFLIQYYNGEERAKGNILERFSAQQFPDLHSELNLSSLELGDSALYFCASSVGMASGRTPFYEQYFGPGTRLTVT.

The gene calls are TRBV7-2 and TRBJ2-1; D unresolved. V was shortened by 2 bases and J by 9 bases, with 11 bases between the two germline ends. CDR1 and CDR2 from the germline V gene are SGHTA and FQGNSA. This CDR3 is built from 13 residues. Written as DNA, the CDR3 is TGTGCCAGCAGCTTAAGCCTGATTCCTGAGCAGTTCTTC. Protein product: CASSLSLIPEQFF.

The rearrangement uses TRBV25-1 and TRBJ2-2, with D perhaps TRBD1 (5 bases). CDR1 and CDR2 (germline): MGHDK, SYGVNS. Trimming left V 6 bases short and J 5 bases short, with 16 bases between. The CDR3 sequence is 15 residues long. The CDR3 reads CASSPAGLRTGELFF. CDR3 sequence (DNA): TGTGCCAGCAGCCCGGCAGGGTTGAGGACCGGGGAGCTGTTTTTT.